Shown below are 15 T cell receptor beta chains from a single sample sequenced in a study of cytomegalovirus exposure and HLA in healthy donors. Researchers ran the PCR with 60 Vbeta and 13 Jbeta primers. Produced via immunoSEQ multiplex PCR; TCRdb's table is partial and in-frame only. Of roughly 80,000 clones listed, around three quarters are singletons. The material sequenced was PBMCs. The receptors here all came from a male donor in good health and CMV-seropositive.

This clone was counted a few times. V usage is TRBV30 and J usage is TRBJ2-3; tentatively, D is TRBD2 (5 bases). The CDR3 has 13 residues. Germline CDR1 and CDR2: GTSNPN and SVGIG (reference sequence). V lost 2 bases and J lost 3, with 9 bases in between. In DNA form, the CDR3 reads TGTGCCTGGAGTTGGACTTCTACAGATACGCAGTATTTT. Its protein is CAWSWTSTDTQYF.

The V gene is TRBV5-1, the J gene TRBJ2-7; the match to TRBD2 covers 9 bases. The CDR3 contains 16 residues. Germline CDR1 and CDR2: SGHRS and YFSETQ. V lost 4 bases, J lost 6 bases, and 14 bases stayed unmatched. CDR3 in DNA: TGCGCCAGCAGCCCCCGACTTGGCGGGGGGGCCGCCGAGCAGTACTTC. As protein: CASSPRLGGGAAEQYF.

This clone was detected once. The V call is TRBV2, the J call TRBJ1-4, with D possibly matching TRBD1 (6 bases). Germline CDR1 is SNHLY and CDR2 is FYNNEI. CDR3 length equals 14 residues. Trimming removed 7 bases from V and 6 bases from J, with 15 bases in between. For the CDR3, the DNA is TGTGCCAGCACCAAGGACAGACAAGATGAAAAACTGTTTTTT. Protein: CASTKDRQDEKLFF. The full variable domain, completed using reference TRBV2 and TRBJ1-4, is EPEVTQTPSHQVTQMGQEVILRCVPISNHLYFYWYRQILGQKVEFLVSFYNNEISEKSEIFDDQFSVERPDGSNFTLKIRSTKLEDSAMYFCASTKDRQDEKLFFGSGTQLSVL.

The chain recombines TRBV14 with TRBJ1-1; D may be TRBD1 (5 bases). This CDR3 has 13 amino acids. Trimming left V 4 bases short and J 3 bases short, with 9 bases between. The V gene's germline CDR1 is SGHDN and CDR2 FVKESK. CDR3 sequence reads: CASSPGTYTEAFF. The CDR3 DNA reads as TGTGCCAGCAGCCCCGGGACTTACACTGAAGCTTTCTTT.

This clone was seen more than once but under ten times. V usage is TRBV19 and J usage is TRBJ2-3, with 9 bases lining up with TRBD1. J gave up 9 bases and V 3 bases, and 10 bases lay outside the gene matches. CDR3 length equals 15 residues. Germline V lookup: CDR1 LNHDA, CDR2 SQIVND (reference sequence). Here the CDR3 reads CASSIPGQGLFTQYF. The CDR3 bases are TGTGCCAGTAGTATTCCGGGACAGGGACTTTTCACGCAGTATTTT.

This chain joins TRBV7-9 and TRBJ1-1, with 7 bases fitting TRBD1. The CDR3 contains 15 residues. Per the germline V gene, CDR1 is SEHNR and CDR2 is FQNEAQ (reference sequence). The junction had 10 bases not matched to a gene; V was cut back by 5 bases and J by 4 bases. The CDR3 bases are TGTGCCAGCAGCCCTACAGGGGCCCTGGGCACTGAAGCTTTCTTT. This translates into CASSPTGALGTEAFF.

CDR3 sequence: CASSPSGGRSYEQYF. In DNA, the CDR3 is TGTGCCAGCTCACCATCGGGAGGCCGGTCCTACGAGCAGTACTTC. The chain has TRBV18 and TRBJ2-7; 7 bases align to TRBD2. J gave up 1 base and V 2 bases, and 5 bases lay outside the gene matches. CDR1 and CDR2 from the germline V gene are KGHSH and LQKENI. CDR3 length: 15 residues.

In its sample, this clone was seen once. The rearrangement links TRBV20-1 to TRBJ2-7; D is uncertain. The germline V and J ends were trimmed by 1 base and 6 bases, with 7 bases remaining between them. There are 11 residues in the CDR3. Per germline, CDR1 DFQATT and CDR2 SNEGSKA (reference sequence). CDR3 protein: CSARGAAEQYF. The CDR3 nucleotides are TGCAGTGCTAGAGGTGCGGCCGAGCAGTACTTC.

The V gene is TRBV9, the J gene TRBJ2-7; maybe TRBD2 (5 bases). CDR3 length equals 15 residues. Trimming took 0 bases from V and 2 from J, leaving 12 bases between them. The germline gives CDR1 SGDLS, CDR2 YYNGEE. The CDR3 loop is CASSVVRLLAYEQYF. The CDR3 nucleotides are TGTGCCAGCAGCGTAGTGAGACTATTGGCCTACGAGCAGTACTTC. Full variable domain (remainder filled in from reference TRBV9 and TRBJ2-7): DSGVTQTPKHLITATGQRVTLRCSPRSGDLSVYWYQQSLDQGLQFLIQYYNGEERAKGNILERFSAQQFPDLHSELNLSSLELGDSALYFCASSVVRLLAYEQYFGPGTRLTVT.

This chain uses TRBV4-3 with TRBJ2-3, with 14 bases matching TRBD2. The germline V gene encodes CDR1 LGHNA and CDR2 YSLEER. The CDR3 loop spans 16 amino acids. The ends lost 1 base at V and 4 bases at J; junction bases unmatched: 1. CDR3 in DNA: TGCGCCAGCAGCCAAGGACTAGCGGGGGGGCCAGATACGCAGTATTTT. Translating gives CASSQGLAGGPDTQYF.

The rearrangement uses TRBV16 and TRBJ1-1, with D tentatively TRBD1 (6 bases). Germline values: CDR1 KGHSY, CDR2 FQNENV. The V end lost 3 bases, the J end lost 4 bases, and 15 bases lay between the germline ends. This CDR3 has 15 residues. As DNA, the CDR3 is TGTGCCAGCAGCCATGACGACAGGTCCATCACTGAAGCTTTCTTT. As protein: CASSHDDRSITEAFF.

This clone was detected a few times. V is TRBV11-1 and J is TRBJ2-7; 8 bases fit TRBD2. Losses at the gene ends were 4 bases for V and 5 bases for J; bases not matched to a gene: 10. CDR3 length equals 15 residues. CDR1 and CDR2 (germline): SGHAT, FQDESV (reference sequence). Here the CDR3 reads CASSSTEGLAHEQYF. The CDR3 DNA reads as TGTGCCAGCAGCTCTACCGAAGGACTAGCCCACGAGCAGTACTTC. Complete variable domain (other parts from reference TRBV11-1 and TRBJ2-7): EAEVAQSPRYKITEKSQAVAFWCDPISGHATLYWYRQILGQGPELLVQFQDESVVDDSQLPKDRFSAERLKGVDSTLKIQPAELGDSAMYLCASSSTEGLAHEQYFGPGTRLTVT.

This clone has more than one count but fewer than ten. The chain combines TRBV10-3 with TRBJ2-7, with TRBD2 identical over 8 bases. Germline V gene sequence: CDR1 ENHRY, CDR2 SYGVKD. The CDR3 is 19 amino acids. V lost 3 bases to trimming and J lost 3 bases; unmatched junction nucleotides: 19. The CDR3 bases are TGTGCCATCAGTGAACCCGTTGGGGGGGGAGGCCTAGCGGGCTACGAGCAGTACTTC. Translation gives CAISEPVGGGGLAGYEQYF.

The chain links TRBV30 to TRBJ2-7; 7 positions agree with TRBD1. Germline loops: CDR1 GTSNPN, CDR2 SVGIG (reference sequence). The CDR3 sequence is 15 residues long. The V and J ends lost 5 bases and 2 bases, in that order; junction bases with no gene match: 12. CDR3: CAWGEGGARAYEQYF. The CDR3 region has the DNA TGTGCCTGGGGTGAAGGGGGCGCGAGAGCCTACGAGCAGTACTTC.

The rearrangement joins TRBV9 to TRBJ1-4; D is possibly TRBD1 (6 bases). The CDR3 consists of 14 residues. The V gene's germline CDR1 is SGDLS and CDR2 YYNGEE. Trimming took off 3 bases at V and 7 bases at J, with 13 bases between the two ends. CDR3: CASSATGGFEKLFF. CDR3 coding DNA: TGTGCCAGCAGCGCGACAGGAGGCTTTGAAAAACTGTTTTTT.